This T cell receptor beta chain appears in the sequencing data of a study of T-cell memory formation after mild COVID-19. TCR alpha and TCR beta cDNA libraries carrying sample barcodes and UMIs were produced by 5'RACE using constant-segment primers. Each CDR3 protein is one row after TCRdb ran MiXCR on the 5' RACE reads. The data hold roughly 180,000 distinct CDR3 sequences, with roughly 12% observed a single time. The germline V gene encodes CDR1 MGHDK and CDR2 SYGVNS. V dropped 4 bases and J dropped 10 bases, with 13 bases sitting between them. CDR3 size: 13 residues. This receptor was taken from a man between 18 and 35 years old who had mild COVID-19 (a few samples of this study predate the infection). Cell type and time point are not known. The chain employs TRBV25-1 and TRBJ1-4; TRBD1 might be the D (5 bases). Sequenced material: PBMCs or a T cell subset sorted from them (not recorded which). Here the CDR3 DNA reads TGTGCCAGCAGTGGCCGGGACTTGGGAAAACTGTTTTTT. Translating it yields CASSGRDLGKLFF.